Listed below are T cell receptor beta chains from one sample, sequenced in a study of tumor-infiltrating lymphocytes in primary liver carcinoma. TCRdb independently ran MiXCR on the multiplex PCR reads; one entry per CDR3 protein. The table lists a few hundred thousand distinct CDR3 sequences, almost 60% of them singletons. Sequences were obtained from peripheral blood. The receptors come from a woman between 25 and 40 years old with primary liver carcinoma and hepatitis B virus infection. Each CDR3 is given with its conserved first and last residue. The order of the fields is D gene, clone size, J gene, V gene, CDR3 DNA, CDR3 protein. A D gene is named only where the DNA matches it firmly. The size of a clone is reported for some rows only, either as once, few or many, or as a class for expanded clones.

>TRBD2|.|TRBJ2-2|TRBV11-2
TGTGCCAGCAGCCTCAGCGGGAGTCAAACTGGGGAGCTGTTTTTT
CASSLSGSQTGELFF
>.|.|TRBJ2-5|TRBV11-2
TGTACCAGGAGTTTCGAGGGGAACCGGGGGACCGAGACCCAGTACTTC
CTRSFEGNRGTETQYF
>TRBD2|few|TRBJ2-1|TRBV6-5
TGTGCCAGCAGCACAGGACTAGCGGGAGCTCTTAATGAGCAGTTCTTC
CASSTGLAGALNEQFF
>.|.|TRBJ1-6|TRBV6-5
TGTGCCAGCAGTTACTCGATTCCGACGGCCCTTGGTGTAGTCCACTTT
CASSYSIPTALGVVHF
>.|.|TRBJ2-7|TRBV7-9
TGTGCCAGCAGCGGAGCCCGCTACCCTACAGAGCGGTACTTC
CASSGARYPTERYF
>TRBD2|.|TRBJ2-3|TRBV5-8
TGTGCCAGCAGCTCCGCAAGCGGGGCTAGCACAGATACGCAGTATTTT
CASSSASGASTDTQYF
>TRBD1|few|TRBJ1-1|TRBV6-5
TGTGCCAGCAGTTACCAAGGGGGCAGGGGATTGTTCTTT
CASSYQGGRGLFF
>.|.|TRBJ2-2|TRBV5-8
TGTGCCAGCAAGGGCGACCTTAACACCGGGGAGCTGTTTTTT
CASKGDLNTGELFF
>TRBD2|.|TRBJ2-1|TRBV20-1
TGCAGTGCTAGAGTAGTGACTAGCGGGGGGCACAATGAGCAGTTCTTC
CSARVVTSGGHNEQFF
>.|.|TRBJ2-1|TRBV10-2
TGCGCCCCCCGGGGGTGGCAGTTCTTC
CAPRGWQFF
>TRBD1|many|TRBJ1-4|TRBV4-2
TGTGCCAGCAGCCAGGACAGGGATAAACTGTTTTTT
CASSQDRDKLFF
>.|many|TRBJ2-1|TRBV29-1
TGCAGCGTTGCAGGGGGGTATGAGCAGTTCTTC
CSVAGGYEQFF
>.|.|TRBJ2-1|TRBV6-2/TRBV6-3
TGTGCCAGCATAACCGGAAGCTCTTACAATGAGCAGTTCTTC
CASITGSSYNEQFF
>.|.|TRBJ2-3|TRBV5-4
TGTGCCAGCAGCTTGGGGCCACGCACAGATATGCAGTATTTT
CASSLGPRTDMQYF
>.|.|TRBJ2-5|TRBV12-5
TGTGCTGGTAGCGGGACAGCCCTTCAAGAGACCCAGTACTTC
CAGSGTALQETQYF
>TRBD2|many|TRBJ2-1|TRBV29-1
TGCAGCGTTTCGGGAGGGCCCCACAATGAGCAGTTCTTC
CSVSGGPHNEQFF
>.|few|TRBJ2-2|TRBV6-5
TGTGCCAGCAGTTACTCTGTCCAGAACACCGGGGAGCTGTTTTTT
CASSYSVQNTGELFF
>.|.|TRBJ2-7|TRBV14
TGTGCCAGCAGCCAAGGCGGTCAGGGAGTCTACGAGCATTACTTC
CASSQGGQGVYEHYF
>TRBD1|few|TRBJ2-7|TRBV5-1
TGCGCTAGCAGCTTAGACAGGGGAGTCTACGAGCAGTACTTC
CASSLDRGVYEQYF
>.|few|TRBJ2-7|TRBV5-5
TGTGCCAGCAGCGGCCCGACGCGTGAGCGAGCCTACGAGCAGTACTTC
CASSGPTRERAYEQYF
>TRBD2|many|TRBJ2-1|TRBV6-2/TRBV6-3
TGTGCCAGCAGACCTCCTAGCGGGAGGGAGTTCTTC
CASRPPSGREFF
>.|.|TRBJ2-3|TRBV7-8
TGTGCCAGCAGCCGCCAGGGAAGCACAGATACGCAGTATTTT
CASSRQGSTDTQYF
>.|.|TRBJ1-1|TRBV29-1
TGCGGCGCACGGACAGTGAACACTGAAGCTTTCTTT
CGARTVNTEAFF
>TRBD2|.|TRBJ2-7|TRBV5-4
TGTGCCAGCAGCTTGGCGGGACTAGCGGAGGGATTCCCCTACGAGCAGTACTTC
CASSLAGLAEGFPYEQYF
>.|.|TRBJ2-1|TRBV11-3
TGTGCCAGCAGTCCCCTGCTTTTCTCCAAAGAGCAGTTCTTC
CASSPLLFSKEQFF
>TRBD2|many|TRBJ2-7|TRBV6-5
TGTGCCAGCAGACTAAAGCGGGAGGGCCGCTACGAGCAGTACTTC
CASRLKREGRYEQYF
>.|few|TRBJ1-2|TRBV6-2/TRBV6-3
TGTGCCAGCAGTCCAGCGGACTATGGCTACACCTTC
CASSPADYGYTF
>.|.|TRBJ1-1|TRBV12-3/TRBV12-4
TGTGCCAGCAGCACGGGGCAGGGGAACACTGAAGCTTTCTTT
CASSTGQGNTEAFF
>TRBD2|.|TRBJ2-3|TRBV24-1
TGTGCCACCCTGTTAGCGGGAGGGATTACAGATACGCAGTATTTT
CATLLAGGITDTQYF
>.|.|TRBJ1-2|TRBV6-5
TGTGCCAGCAAGGCAAGGATCTATGGCTACACCTTC
CASKARIYGYTF
>.|.|TRBJ2-1|TRBV29-1
TGCAGCGTTGCACATGGGCTGAACAATGAGCAGTTCTTC
CSVAHGLNNEQFF
>.|.|TRBJ2-3|TRBV5-6
TGTGCGCGCAGCTCGGAGACTGAAGATACGCAGTATTTT
CARSSETEDTQYF
>.|.|TRBJ1-2|TRBV11-2
TGTGCCAGCAACTTATTGGGTGGCCACACCTTC
CASNLLGGHTF
>TRBD2|.|TRBJ2-3|TRBV28
TGTGCCAGCACCTTAGCGGGTTTCACAGATACGCAGTATTTT
CASTLAGFTDTQYF
>.|.|TRBJ1-1|TRBV4-1
TGTGCCAGCAACCAAGAAGGGGCAATGAACACTGAAGCTTTCTTT
CASNQEGAMNTEAFF
>.|.|TRBJ2-7|TRBV28
TGTGCCAGCAGTTTCGGAGGATTGAGTGAGCAGTACTTC
CASSFGGLSEQYF
>.|few|TRBJ2-1|TRBV6-5
TGTGCCAGCAGTTCGGTGGGGGTCGGGGAGCAGTTCTTC
CASSSVGVGEQFF
>.|few|TRBJ1-6|TRBV6-1
TGTGCCAGCAGTGAACAGCTCCCGGGGAATTCACCCCTCCACTTT
CASSEQLPGNSPLHF
>TRBD2|many|TRBJ2-2|TRBV12-5
TGTGCTAGTGGTTTGGACGGGAGGGCCGGGGAGCTGTTTTTT
CASGLDGRAGELFF